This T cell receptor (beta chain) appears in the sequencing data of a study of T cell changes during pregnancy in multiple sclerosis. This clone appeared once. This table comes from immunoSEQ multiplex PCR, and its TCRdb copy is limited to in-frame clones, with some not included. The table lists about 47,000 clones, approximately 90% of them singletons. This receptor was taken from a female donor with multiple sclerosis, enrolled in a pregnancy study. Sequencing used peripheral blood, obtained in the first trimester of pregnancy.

CDR3 loop: CAWSVWGLIQPQHF. The CDR3 DNA is TGTGCCTGGAGTGTTTGGGGGCTGATTCAGCCCCAGCATTTT. This chain connects TRBV30 to TRBJ1-5, with D perhaps TRBD1 (6 bases). Germline CDR1 reads GTSNPN; CDR2 reads SVGIG (reference sequence). Trimming cost V 0 bases and J 6 bases, with 12 bases left between them. The CDR3 loop spans 14 amino acids.